The clone carrying this T cell receptor (beta chain) was found many times. The same CDR3 can be traced to other DNA sequences in this sample. These data are taken from a study of shared clonotypes between healthy human individuals. Data came from immunoSEQ multiplex PCR; TCRdb stores just in-frame clones and leaves some out. The repertoire has around 530,000 clones, around three quarters of them found once; the top ten carry approximately 12%. Germline CDR1 MNHNS, CDR2 SASEGT. The V and J ends lost 2 bases and 7 bases respectively, with 14 bases between them. The CDR3 runs to 14 residues. The receptor was derived from a woman aged 40 to 55 in good health. Some clones in this sample may be carry-over from other donors' samples. The chain is built from TRBV6-1 and TRBJ2-5; D might be TRBD2 (6 bases). The sample comprised PBMCs. The CDR3 loop is CASSERGLGGTQYF. The CDR3 region has the DNA TGTGCCAGCAGTGAACGGGGACTGGGGGGGACCCAGTACTTC.